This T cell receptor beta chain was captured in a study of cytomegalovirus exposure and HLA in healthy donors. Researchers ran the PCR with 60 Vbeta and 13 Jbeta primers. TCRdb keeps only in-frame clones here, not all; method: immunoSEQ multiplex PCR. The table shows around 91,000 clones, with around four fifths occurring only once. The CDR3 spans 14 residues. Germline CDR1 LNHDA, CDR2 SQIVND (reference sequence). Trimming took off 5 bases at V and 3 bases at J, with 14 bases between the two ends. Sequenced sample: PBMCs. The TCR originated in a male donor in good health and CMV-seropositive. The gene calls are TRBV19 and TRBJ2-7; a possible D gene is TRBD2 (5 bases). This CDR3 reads CASSHGLDVYEQYF. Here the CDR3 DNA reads TGTGCCAGTAGTCACGGACTCGATGTCTACGAGCAGTACTTC.